These T cell receptor beta chains were read from a single sample in a study of graft-versus-host responses after intestinal transplantation. The repertoire was sequenced with immunoSEQ multiplex PCR; TCRdb's copy has only in-frame clones and lacks some. Of 95,000 to 150,000 clones listed, 90% to 95% are singletons. The antigens for these receptors are not known. Sample: unstimulated CD4+ T cells sorted from spleen or lymph node cells, taken before intestinal transplant. The origin of the receptors is a human donor who received an intestinal transplant. CDR3s include the opening cysteine and the closing phenylalanine or tryptophan.

CDR3 protein	V gene	J gene
CASSYVAGARELFF	TRBV6-9	TRBJ2-2
CSASGPGETQYF	TRBV29-1	TRBJ2-5
CASRPGTGLGEQYF	TRBV11-2	TRBJ2-7
CASSVQGATEAFF	TRBV27	TRBJ1-1
CSVLGATNEKLFF	TRBV29-1	TRBJ1-4
CASSPFGTEAFF	TRBV5-1	TRBJ1-1
CASSQDPFLAGGYNEQFF	TRBV14	TRBJ2-1
CASSGLYEQYF	TRBV7-9	TRBJ2-7
CASRSPGQGINEQFF	TRBV10-2	TRBJ2-1
CASSARAGRETQYF	TRBV9	TRBJ2-5
CSVGGDYHREQFF	TRBV29-1	TRBJ2-1
CATSREAFYEQYF	TRBV15	TRBJ2-7
CASSPRQTSNQPQHF	TRBV18	TRBJ1-5
CASSLRLEAYEQYF	TRBV11-2	TRBJ2-7
CASSLYRDRRSQPQHF	TRBV28	TRBJ1-5
CASSLAGGRAYEQYF	TRBV7-8	TRBJ2-7
CASSLTGKGNTIYF	TRBV6-5	TRBJ1-3
CASSPRRYGAAGANVLTF	TRBV5-1	TRBJ2-6